A selection of T cell receptor beta chains follows, all from one sample in a study of shared clonotypes between healthy human individuals. Data came from immunoSEQ multiplex PCR; TCRdb stores just in-frame clones and leaves some out. This sample has millions of clones, with approximately 90% found just once. The sequenced material came from naive CD4+ T cells sorted from blood. The receptor source for this set is a man younger than 35 in good health. The CDR3 runs from the conserved cysteine through the conserved F or W. D genes are given only for firm matches. Clone size is shown for a subset of rows, as once, few, many or a class of expanded clone.

>TRBJ2-7|TRBV18|NA|once
CASSIGQAAYEQYF
TGTGCCAGCTCTATAGGGCAGGCAGCCTACGAGCAGTACTTC
>TRBJ2-7|TRBV19|NA|NA
CASSKETRYEQYF
TGTGCCAGTAGTAAAGAAACCCGGTACGAGCAGTACTTC
>TRBJ2-5|TRBV28|NA|NA
CASSLIKGKSETQYF
TGTGCCAGCAGTTTAATTAAAGGGAAGTCGGAGACCCAGTACTTC
>TRBJ2-7|TRBV27|TRBD1|NA
CASMNRDRVREQYF
TGTGCCAGCATGAACCGGGACAGGGTTCGCGAGCAGTACTTC
>TRBJ2-1|TRBV5-1|TRBD1|NA
CASSLLRGTGIINEQFF
TGCGCCAGCAGCTTGCTTCGGGGGACAGGGATAATCAATGAGCAGTTCTTC
>TRBJ2-7|TRBV5-6|NA|NA
CASSFADGPYEQYF
TGTGCCAGCAGCTTCGCCGACGGTCCCTACGAGCAGTACTTC
>TRBJ2-7|TRBV7-2|TRBD1|NA
CASSSRTGGPYEQYF
TGTGCCAGCAGCTCGAGGACAGGGGGCCCATACGAGCAGTACTTC
>TRBJ2-2|TRBV19|NA|NA
CASRAGNTGELFF
TGTGCCAGTAGGGCAGGGAACACCGGGGAGCTGTTTTTT
>TRBJ2-7|TRBV6-5|TRBD2|once
CASRRTSGMVDEQYF
TGTGCCAGCAGACGGACTAGCGGGATGGTTGACGAGCAGTACTTC
>TRBJ2-2|TRBV6-1|NA|NA
CASIRDRTNTGELFF
TGTGCCAGCATCCGGGACCGAACGAACACCGGGGAGCTGTTTTTT
>TRBJ2-7|TRBV6-1|TRBD1|NA
CASKVGTDYEQYF
TGTGCCAGCAAGGTAGGGACAGATTACGAGCAGTACTTC
>TRBJ1-2|TRBV29-1|NA|NA
CSVSGRASYGYTF
TGCAGCGTTAGCGGCAGGGCGAGCTATGGCTACACCTTC
>TRBJ2-3|TRBV5-4|TRBD1|once
CASSPRTGADTQYF
TGTGCCAGCAGCCCAAGGACAGGGGCAGATACGCAGTATTTT
>TRBJ1-3|TRBV11-2|NA|NA
CASSLMVQGSGNTIYF
TGTGCCAGCAGCTTAATGGTCCAGGGGTCTGGAAACACCATATATTTT
>TRBJ1-2|TRBV5-1|NA|NA
CASSSGAGRMNNYGYTF
TGCGCCAGCAGCTCCGGGGCAGGGAGGATGAACAACTATGGCTACACCTTC
>TRBJ1-1|TRBV18|NA|NA
CASSPLGDATEAFF
TGTGCCAGCTCACCACTTGGGGATGCGACTGAAGCTTTCTTT
>TRBJ2-3|TRBV20-1|NA|NA
CRASGQGAQYF
TGCAGGGCCTCGGGCCAAGGTGCGCAGTATTTT
>TRBJ2-3|TRBV5-1|NA|NA
CASRAGSPSTDTQYF
TGCGCCAGCAGGGCGGGCTCACCTTCAACAGATACGCAGTATTTT
>TRBJ2-7|TRBV5-1|TRBD1|NA
CASSQEPTGVSYEQYF
TGCGCCAGCAGCCAGGAACCCACAGGGGTCTCCTACGAGCAGTACTTC
>TRBJ2-2|TRBV2|NA|NA
CASSVGTGNTGELFF
TGTGCCAGCAGTGTGGGGACGGGGAACACCGGGGAGCTGTTTTTT
>TRBJ2-7|TRBV6-4|TRBD2|NA
CASSAPNRGLSYEQYF
TGTGCCAGCAGTGCGCCCAACCGGGGACTATCCTACGAGCAGTACTTC
>TRBJ2-6|TRBV18|NA|NA
CASSEARSSGANVLTF
TGTGCCAGCTCAGAGGCGAGGAGCTCTGGGGCCAACGTCCTGACTTTC
>TRBJ2-2|TRBV5-6|NA|NA
CASSLFARGDTSGELFF
TGTGCCAGCAGCTTGTTTGCCAGGGGCGATACAAGCGGGGAGCTGTTTTTT
>TRBJ2-7|TRBV6-5|TRBD1|NA
CASSYEGQGYEQYF
TGTGCCAGCAGTTACGAGGGACAGGGGTACGAGCAGTACTTC
>TRBJ1-1|TRBV28|NA|NA
CASSLERTLNTEAFF
TGTGCCAGCAGTTTGGAGAGAACACTGAACACTGAAGCTTTCTTT
>TRBJ1-1|TRBV6-6|NA|NA
CASSYSASNTEAFF
TGTGCCAGCAGTTACTCGGCCAGTAACACTGAAGCTTTCTTT
>TRBJ2-1|TRBV7-9|NA|NA
CASSATGQFF
TGTGCCAGCAGCGCGACGGGGCAGTTCTTC
>TRBJ1-2|TRBV30|NA|NA
CAWRRPAYGYTF
TGTGCCTGGAGAAGGCCGGCCTATGGCTACACCTTC
>TRBJ1-2|TRBV9|NA|NA
CASSVTSLSYGYTF
TGTGCCAGCAGCGTAACCAGCCTATCCTATGGCTACACCTTC
>TRBJ1-2|TRBV28|NA|NA
CASSFTGFYGYTF
TGTGCCAGCAGTTTCACAGGGTTCTATGGCTACACCTTC
>TRBJ1-2|TRBV2|TRBD1|NA
CASRPGQTFYGYTF
TGTGCCAGCAGACCGGGACAGACCTTCTATGGCTACACCTTC
>TRBJ1-5|TRBV28|TRBD1|few
CASTTEGAGNQPQHF
TGTGCCAGCACTACGGAGGGGGCTGGCAATCAGCCCCAGCATTTT
>TRBJ1-5|TRBV6-5|TRBD1|NA
CASRGGGAGNQPQHF
TGTGCCAGCAGAGGAGGGGGCGCGGGCAATCAGCCCCAGCATTTT
>TRBJ1-1|TRBV18|NA|NA
CASSPGLLGTEAFF
TGTGCCAGCTCACCGGGTCTTCTGGGCACTGAAGCTTTCTTT
>TRBJ2-7|TRBV19|TRBD1|NA
CASSIGDSSYEQYF
TGTGCCAGTAGTATTGGGGACAGCTCCTACGAGCAGTACTTC
>TRBJ1-1|TRBV5-6|NA|once
CASSLSESGPRNTEAFF
TGTGCCAGCAGCTTGAGTGAATCAGGTCCTCGGAACACTGAAGCTTTCTTT
>TRBJ2-4|TRBV5-6|NA|NA
CASSLAGFVGNIQYF
TGTGCCAGCAGCTTGGCAGGGTTTGTTGGAAACATTCAGTACTTC
>TRBJ1-4|TRBV5-1|NA|NA
CASSLGGDEKLFF
TGCGCCAGCAGCTTGGGGGGTGATGAAAAACTGTTTTTT
>TRBJ2-6|TRBV2|TRBD1|NA
CASNPTGAPGSGANVLTF
TGTGCCAGCAATCCGACAGGGGCTCCGGGCTCTGGGGCCAACGTCCTGACTTTC
>TRBJ2-1|TRBV5-1|NA|NA
CASSLSAELYNEQFF
TGCGCCAGCAGCTTGAGTGCGGAGCTGTACAATGAGCAGTTCTTC
>TRBJ1-3|TRBV5-6|TRBD1|NA
CASSGGQPYSGNTIYF
TGTGCCAGCAGCGGGGGACAGCCCTACTCTGGAAACACCATATATTTT
>TRBJ1-5|TRBV9|NA|NA
CASSEGVGQPQHF
TGTGCCAGCAGCGAAGGGGTAGGTCAGCCCCAGCATTTT
>TRBJ2-5|TRBV30|NA|once
CAWSSQETQYF
TGTGCCTGGAGTTCACAGGAGACCCAGTACTTC
>TRBJ2-1|TRBV30|TRBD2|NA
CAWSFRRLAGDKGQFF
TGTGCCTGGAGTTTCCGGAGACTAGCGGGAGATAAGGGGCAGTTCTTC
>TRBJ1-3|TRBV5-6|TRBD1|NA
CASSVDRGKGNTIYF
TGTGCCAGCAGCGTCGACAGGGGGAAAGGAAACACCATATATTTT